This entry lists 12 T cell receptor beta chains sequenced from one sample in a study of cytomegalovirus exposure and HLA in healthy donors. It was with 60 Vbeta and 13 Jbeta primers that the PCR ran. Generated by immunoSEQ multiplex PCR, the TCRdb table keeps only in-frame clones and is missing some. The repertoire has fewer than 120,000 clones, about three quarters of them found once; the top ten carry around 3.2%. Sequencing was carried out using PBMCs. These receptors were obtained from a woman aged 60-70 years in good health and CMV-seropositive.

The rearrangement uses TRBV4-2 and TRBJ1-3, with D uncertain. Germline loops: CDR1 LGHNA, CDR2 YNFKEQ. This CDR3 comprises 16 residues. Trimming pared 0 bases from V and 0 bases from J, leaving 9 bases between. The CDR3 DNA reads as TGTGCCAGCAGCCAAGATCACACCAACTCTGGAAACACCATATATTTT. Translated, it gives CASSQDHTNSGNTIYF.

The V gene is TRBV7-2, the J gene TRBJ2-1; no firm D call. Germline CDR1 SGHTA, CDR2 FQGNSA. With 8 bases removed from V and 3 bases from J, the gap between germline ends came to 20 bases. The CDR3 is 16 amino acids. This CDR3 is CASSARLRSGYNEQFF. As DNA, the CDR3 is TGTGCCAGCTCCGCCCGACTGAGATCGGGCTACAATGAGCAGTTCTTC.

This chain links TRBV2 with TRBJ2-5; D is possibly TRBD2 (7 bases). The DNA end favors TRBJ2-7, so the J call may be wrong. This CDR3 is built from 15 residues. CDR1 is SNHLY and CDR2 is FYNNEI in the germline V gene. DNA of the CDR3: TGTGCCAGCAGTGTCGGGGGGCGCGGGCACTACGAGCAGTACTTC. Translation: CASSVGGRGHYEQYF.

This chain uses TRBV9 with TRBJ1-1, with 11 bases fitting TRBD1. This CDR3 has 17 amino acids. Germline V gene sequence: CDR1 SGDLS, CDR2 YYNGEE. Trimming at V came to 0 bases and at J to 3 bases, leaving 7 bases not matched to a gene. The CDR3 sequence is CASSVARTGGHYTEAFF. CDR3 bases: TGTGCCAGCAGCGTAGCCCGGACAGGGGGCCATTACACTGAAGCTTTCTTT. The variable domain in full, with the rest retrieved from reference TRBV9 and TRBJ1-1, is DSGVTQTPKHLITATGQRVTLRCSPRSGDLSVYWYQQSLDQGLQFLIQYYNGEERAKGNILERFSAQQFPDLHSELNLSSLELGDSALYFCASSVARTGGHYTEAFFGQGTRLTVV.

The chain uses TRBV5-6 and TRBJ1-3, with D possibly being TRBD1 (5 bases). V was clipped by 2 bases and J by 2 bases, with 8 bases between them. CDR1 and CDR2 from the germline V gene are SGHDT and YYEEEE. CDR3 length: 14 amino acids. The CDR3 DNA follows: TGTGCCAGCAGCTTCCAGGGTACTGGAAACACCATATATTTT. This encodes CASSFQGTGNTIYF.

The CDR3 spells CACQMNTEAFF. CDR3 DNA: TGTGCCTGCCAGATGAACACTGAAGCTTTCTTT. V and J are TRBV30 and TRBJ1-1; no definite D call. V dropped 6 bases and J dropped 0 bases, with 5 bases sitting between them. From germline, CDR1 is GTSNPN and CDR2 SVGIG (reference sequence). The CDR3 spans 11 residues.

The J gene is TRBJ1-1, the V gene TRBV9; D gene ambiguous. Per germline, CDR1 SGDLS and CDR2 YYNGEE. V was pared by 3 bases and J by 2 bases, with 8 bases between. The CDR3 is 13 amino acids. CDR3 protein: CASSDETNTEAFF. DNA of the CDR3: TGTGCCAGCAGCGACGAGACTAACACTGAAGCTTTCTTT.

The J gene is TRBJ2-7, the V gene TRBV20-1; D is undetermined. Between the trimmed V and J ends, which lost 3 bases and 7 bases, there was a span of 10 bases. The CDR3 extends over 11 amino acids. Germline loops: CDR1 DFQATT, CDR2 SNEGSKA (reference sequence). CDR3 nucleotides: TGCAGTGCTAGCTCCCTCCTGGAGCAGTACTTC. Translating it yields CSASSLLEQYF.

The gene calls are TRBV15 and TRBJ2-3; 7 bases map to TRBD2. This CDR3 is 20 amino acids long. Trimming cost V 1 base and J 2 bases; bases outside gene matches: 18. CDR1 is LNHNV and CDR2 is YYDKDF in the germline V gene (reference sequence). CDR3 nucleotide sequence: TGTGCCACCAGCAGAGCCTGGTCGAGCGGGACCGCGGCGTACACAGATACGCAGTATTTT. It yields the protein CATSRAWSSGTAAYTDTQYF.

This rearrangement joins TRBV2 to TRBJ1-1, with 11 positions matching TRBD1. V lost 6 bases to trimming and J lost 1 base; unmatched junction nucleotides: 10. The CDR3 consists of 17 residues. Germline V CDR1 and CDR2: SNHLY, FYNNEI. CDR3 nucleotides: TGTGCCAGCAGGGGCCGGGGACAGGGGGTATGGAACACTGAAGCTTTCTTT. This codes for CASRGRGQGVWNTEAFF.

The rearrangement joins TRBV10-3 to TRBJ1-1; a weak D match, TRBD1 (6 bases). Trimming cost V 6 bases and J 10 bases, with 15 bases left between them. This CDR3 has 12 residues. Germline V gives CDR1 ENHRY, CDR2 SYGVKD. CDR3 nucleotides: TGTGCCATCAGGGACGGACAGAGGGGAGCTTTCTTT. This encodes CAIRDGQRGAFF.

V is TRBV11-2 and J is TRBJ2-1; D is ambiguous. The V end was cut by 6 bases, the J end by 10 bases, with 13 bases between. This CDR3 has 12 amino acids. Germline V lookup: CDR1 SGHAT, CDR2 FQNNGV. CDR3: CASRLRSREQFF. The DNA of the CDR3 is TGTGCCAGCAGGCTCAGATCTCGCGAGCAGTTCTTC.